The clone carrying this T cell receptor beta chain has just a few counts. This entry comes from a study of blood T cell repertoires in COVID-19. Some clones are missing from TCRdb's copy, which holds only in-frame ones; the method was immunoSEQ multiplex PCR. The sample records some 150,000 clones, roughly 86% being singletons. The origin of this receptor is a woman aged 45-65 years with acute or convalescent COVID-19. Sequenced: peripheral blood.

The CDR3 region has the DNA TGTGCCAGCGCACGGACATTTACTGAAGCTTTCTTT. Translating it yields CASARTFTEAFF. V and J are TRBV12-3 or TRBV12-4 and TRBJ1-1, with D perhaps matching TRBD1 (5 bases). V was pared by 8 bases and J by 5 bases, with 12 bases between. This CDR3 is 12 amino acids long.